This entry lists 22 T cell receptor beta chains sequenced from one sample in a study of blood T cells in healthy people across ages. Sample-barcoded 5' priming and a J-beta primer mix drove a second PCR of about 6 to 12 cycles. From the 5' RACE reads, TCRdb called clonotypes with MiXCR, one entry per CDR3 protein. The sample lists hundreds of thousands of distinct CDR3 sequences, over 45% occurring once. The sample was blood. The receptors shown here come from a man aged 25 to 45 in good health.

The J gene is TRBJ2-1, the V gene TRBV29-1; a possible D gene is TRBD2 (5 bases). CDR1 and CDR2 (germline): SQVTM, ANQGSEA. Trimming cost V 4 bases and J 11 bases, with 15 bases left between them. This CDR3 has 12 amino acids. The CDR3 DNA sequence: TGCAGCGTTGGCCTACTAGTGGAGCAGCAGTTCTTC. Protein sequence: CSVGLLVEQQFF.

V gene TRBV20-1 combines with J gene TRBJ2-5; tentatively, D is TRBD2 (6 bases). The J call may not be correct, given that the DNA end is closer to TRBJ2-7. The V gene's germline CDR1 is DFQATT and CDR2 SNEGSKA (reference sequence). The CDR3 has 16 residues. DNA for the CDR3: TGCAGTGCTAGACCTACGACTAGAGGTGAAGCGGGCGAGCAGTACTTC. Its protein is CSARPTTRGEAGEQYF.

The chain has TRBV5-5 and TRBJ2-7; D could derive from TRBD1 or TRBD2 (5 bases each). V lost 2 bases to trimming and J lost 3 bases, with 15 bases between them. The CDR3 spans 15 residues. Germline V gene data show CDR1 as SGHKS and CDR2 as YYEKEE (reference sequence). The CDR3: CASSLITGTLYEQYF. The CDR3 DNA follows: TGTGCCAGCAGCTTAATAACCGGGACCCTCTACGAGCAGTACTTC.

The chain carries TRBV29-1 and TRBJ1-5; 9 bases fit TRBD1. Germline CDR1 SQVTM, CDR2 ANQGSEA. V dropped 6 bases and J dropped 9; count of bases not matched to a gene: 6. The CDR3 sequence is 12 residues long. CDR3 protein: CSVQQGASPQHF. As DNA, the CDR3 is TGCAGCGTACAACAGGGGGCCTCGCCCCAGCATTTT. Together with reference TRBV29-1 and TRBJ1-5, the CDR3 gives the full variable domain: SAVISQKPSRDICQRGTSLTIQCQVDSQVTMMFWYRQQPGQSLTLIATANQGSEATYESGFVIDKFPISRPNLTFSTLTVSNMSPEDSSIYLCSVQQGASPQHFGDGTRLSIL.

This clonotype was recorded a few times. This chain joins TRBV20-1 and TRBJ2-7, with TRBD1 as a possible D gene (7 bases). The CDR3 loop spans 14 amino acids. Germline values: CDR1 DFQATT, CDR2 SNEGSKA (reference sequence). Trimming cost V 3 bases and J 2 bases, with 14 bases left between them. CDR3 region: CSARGQGGTYEQYF. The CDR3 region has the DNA TGCAGTGCTAGGGGGCAGGGGGGTACCTACGAGCAGTACTTC.

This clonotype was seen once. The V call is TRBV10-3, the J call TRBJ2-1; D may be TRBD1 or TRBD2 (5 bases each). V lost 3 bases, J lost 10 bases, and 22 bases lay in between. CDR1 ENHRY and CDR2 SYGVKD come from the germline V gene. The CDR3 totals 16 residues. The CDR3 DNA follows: TGTGCCATCAGTGAAGTAGGGACGGAGGTGGTTGGGGAGCAGTTCTTC. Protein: CAISEVGTEVVGEQFF.

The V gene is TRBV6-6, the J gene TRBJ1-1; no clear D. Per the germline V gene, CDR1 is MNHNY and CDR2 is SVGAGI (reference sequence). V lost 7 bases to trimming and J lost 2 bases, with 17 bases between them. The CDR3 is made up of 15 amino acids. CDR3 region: CASTKAGRLNTEAFF. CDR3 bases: TGTGCCAGCACGAAAGCGGGGAGACTAAACACTGAAGCTTTCTTT.

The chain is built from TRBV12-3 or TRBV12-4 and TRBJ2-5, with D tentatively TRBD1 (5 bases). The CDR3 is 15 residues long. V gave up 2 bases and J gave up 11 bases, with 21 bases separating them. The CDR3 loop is CASSLWRQSLNEQYF. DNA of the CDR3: TGTGCCAGCAGTTTATGGAGACAGAGCCTCAATGAGCAGTACTTC.

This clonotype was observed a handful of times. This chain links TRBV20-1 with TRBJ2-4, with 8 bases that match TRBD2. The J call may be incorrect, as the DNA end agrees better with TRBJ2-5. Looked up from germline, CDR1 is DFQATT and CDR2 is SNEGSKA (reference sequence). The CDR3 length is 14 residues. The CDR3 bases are TGCAGTGCCCGACTAGCGACAAGGGGAGAGACCCAGTACTTC. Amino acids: CSARLATRGETQYF.

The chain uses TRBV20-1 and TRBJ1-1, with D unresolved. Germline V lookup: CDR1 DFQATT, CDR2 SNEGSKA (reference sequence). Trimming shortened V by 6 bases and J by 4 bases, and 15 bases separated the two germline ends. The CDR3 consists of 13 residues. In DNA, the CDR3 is TGCAGTGCCCCACCGGTGGCGGGCACTGAAGCTTTCTTT. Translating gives CSAPPVAGTEAFF.

CDR3 sequence reads: CSAPSQTGTGELFF. The CDR3 bases are TGCAGTGCCCCCTCCCAGACTGGCACCGGGGAGCTGTTTTTT. V and J are TRBV20-1 and TRBJ2-2; the D is unclear. The CDR3 is made up of 14 amino acids. Trimming shortened V by 6 bases and J by 4 bases, and 15 bases separated the two germline ends. CDR1 and CDR2 from the germline V gene are DFQATT and SNEGSKA (reference sequence).

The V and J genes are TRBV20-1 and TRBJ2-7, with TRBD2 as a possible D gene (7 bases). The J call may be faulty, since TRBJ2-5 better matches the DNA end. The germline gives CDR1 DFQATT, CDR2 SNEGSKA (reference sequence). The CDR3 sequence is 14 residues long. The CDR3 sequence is CSARGGGTEETQYF. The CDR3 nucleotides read TGCAGTGCTAGAGGGGGGGGCACGGAGGAGACCCAGTACTTC.

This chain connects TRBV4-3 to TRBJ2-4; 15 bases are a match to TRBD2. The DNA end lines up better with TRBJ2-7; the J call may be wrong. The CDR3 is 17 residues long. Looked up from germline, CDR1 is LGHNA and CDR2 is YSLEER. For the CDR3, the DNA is TGCGCCAGCAGCCGCCGGACTAGCGGGAGGGCGGGCTACGAGCAGTACTTC. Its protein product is CASSRRTSGRAGYEQYF.

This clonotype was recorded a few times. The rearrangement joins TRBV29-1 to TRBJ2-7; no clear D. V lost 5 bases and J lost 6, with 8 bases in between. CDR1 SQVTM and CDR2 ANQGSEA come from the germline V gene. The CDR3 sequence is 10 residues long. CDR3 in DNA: TGCAGCGTTCGATACGGCGAGCAGTACTTC. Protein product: CSVRYGEQYF.

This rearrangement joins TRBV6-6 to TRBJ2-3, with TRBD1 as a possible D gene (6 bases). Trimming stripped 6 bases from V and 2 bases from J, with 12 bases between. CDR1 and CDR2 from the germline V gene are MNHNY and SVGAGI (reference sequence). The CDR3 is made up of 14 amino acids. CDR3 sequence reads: CASRTRQVTDTQYF. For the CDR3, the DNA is TGTGCCAGCAGAACCCGACAGGTCACAGATACGCAGTATTTT.

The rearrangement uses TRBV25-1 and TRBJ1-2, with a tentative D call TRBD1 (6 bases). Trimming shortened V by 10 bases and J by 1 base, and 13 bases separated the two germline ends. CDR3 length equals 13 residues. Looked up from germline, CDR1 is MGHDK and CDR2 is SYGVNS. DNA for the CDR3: TGTGCCACCTACGAGGGGGGTAACTATGGCTACACCTTC. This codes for CATYEGGNYGYTF.

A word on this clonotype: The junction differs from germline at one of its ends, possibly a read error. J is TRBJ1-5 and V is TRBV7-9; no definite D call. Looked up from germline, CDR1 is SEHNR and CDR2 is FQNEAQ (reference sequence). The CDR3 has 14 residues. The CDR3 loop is CASSVGPRGQLQHF. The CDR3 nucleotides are TGTGCCAGCAGCGTCGGGCCGCGAGGTCAGCTCCAGCATTTT.

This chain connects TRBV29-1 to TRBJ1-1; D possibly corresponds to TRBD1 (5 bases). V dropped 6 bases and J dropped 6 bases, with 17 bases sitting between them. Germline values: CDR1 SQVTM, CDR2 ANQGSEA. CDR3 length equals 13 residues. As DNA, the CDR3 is TGCAGCGTGCCCAACCAGGGTGGGGCTGAAGCTTTCTTT. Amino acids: CSVPNQGGAEAFF.

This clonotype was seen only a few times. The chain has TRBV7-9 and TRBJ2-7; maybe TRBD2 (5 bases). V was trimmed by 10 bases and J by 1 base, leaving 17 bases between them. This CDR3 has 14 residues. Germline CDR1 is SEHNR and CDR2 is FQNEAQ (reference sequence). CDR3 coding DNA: TGTGCCACCCTCAGGCCGGGAAGATCCTACGAGCAGTACTTC. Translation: CATLRPGRSYEQYF. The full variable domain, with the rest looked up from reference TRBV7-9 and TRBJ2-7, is DTGVSQNPRHKITKRGQNVTFRCDPISEHNRLYWYRQTLGQGPEFLTYFQNEAQLEKSRLLSDRFSAERPKGSFSTLEIQRTEQGDSAMYLCATLRPGRSYEQYFGPGTRLTVT.

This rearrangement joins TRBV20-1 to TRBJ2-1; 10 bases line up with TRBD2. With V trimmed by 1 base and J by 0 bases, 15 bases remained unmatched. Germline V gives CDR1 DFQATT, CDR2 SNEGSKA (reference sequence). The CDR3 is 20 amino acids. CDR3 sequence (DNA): TGCAGTGCTAGAGCCGCTTTGGGGACTAGCGCAAGTCGCTCCTACAATGAGCAGTTCTTC. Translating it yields CSARAALGTSASRSYNEQFF.

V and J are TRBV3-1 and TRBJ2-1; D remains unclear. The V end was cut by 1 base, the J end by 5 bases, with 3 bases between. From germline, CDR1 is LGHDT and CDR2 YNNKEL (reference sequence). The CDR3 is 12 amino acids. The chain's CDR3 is CASSQGNNEQFF. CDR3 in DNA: TGTGCCAGCAGCCAAGGTAACAATGAGCAGTTCTTC.

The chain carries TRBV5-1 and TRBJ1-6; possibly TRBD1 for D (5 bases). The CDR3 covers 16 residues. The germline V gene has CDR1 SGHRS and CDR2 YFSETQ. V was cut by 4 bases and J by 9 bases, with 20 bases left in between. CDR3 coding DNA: TGCGCCAGCAGCCTCACCGCCGGGACGGTTGGTTCACCCCTCCACTTT. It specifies CASSLTAGTVGSPLHF.